This is a list of T cell receptor beta chains from one sample in a study of OX40 agonist ivuxolimab in advanced cancers. Sequenced by immunoSEQ multiplex PCR; TCRdb stores in-frame clones only, minus some. The data show around 60,000 clones, with 84% seen just once and over 2% held by the top ten. Sequenced material: CD4+ or CD8+ T cells sorted from blood, taken in a trial of the OX40 agonist ivuxolimab. These receptors were taken from an adult with an advanced solid tumor such as melanoma, head and neck, liver or kidney cancer. Each CDR3 is given with its conserved first and last residue. D genes are given only for firm matches. Size is stated for part of the rows, as once, few or many counts, or as a class when the clone is expanded.

J,size,V,D,CDR3,DNA
TRBJ1-2,-,TRBV6-4,-,CASSAREGDYGYTF,TGTGCCAGCAGTGCCCGGGAGGGGGACTATGGCTACACCTTC
TRBJ2-6,once,TRBV9,TRBD1,CASSTRSGGSLSGANVLTF,TGTGCCAGCAGCACCAGGTCAGGGGGCTCTCTCTCTGGGGCCAACGTCCTGACTTTC
TRBJ1-2,-,TRBV20-1,-,CSASSSYGYTF,TGCAGTGCTAGTTCCAGCTATGGCTACACCTTC
TRBJ1-4,-,TRBV19,-,CASSSRTPEKLFF,TGTGCCAGTAGTTCCCGGACACCCGAAAAACTGTTTTTT
TRBJ1-2,-,TRBV5-4,-,CASSIPDRSDLDGYTF,TGTGCCAGCAGCATACCCGACAGGAGTGATTTGGATGGCTACACCTTC
TRBJ2-1,-,TRBV6-5,-,CASSSPSHDEQFF,TGTGCCAGCAGTTCTCCCTCTCATGATGAGCAGTTCTTC
TRBJ1-1,-,TRBV7-9,-,CASSAQVPSGEAFF,TGTGCCAGCAGCGCACAGGTTCCCTCTGGGGAAGCTTTCTTT
TRBJ2-5,-,TRBV7-3,TRBD2,CASSDGLAGMETQYF,TGTGCCAGCAGCGACGGACTAGCGGGGATGGAGACCCAGTACTTC
TRBJ1-2,-,TRBV27,-,CASSFRRGDGYTF,TGTGCCAGCAGTTTCAGAAGGGGCGATGGCTACACCTTC
TRBJ2-5,-,TRBV29-1,-,CSVGSPEETQYF,TGCAGCGTTGGTTCACCAGAAGAGACCCAGTACTTC
TRBJ1-3,-,TRBV6-5,-,CASSSSPGRNTIYF,TGTGCCAGCAGTTCATCTCCAGGACGAAACACCATATATTTT
TRBJ1-5,-,TRBV19,-,CASSAADALYSNQPQHF,TGTGCCAGTAGTGCGGCGGACGCCCTGTATAGCAATCAGCCCCAGCATTTT
TRBJ2-3,-,TRBV27,-,CASSLRQTQDTQYF,TGTGCCAGCAGTTTACGGCAGACCCAGGATACGCAGTATTTT
TRBJ2-2,-,TRBV11-3,-,CASSLLGVGDTGELFF,TGTGCCAGCAGCTTACTGGGAGTGGGCGACACCGGGGAGCTGTTTTTT
TRBJ1-2,-,TRBV7-9,-,CASSFQGGGYGYTF,TGTGCCAGCAGCTTCCAGGGCGGAGGGTACGGCTACACCTTC
TRBJ1-1,few,TRBV7-2,-,CASSLFGHANTEAFF,TGTGCCAGCAGCCTATTCGGGCACGCGAACACTGAAGCTTTCTTT
TRBJ2-3,-,TRBV28,-,CASMKAGTDTQYF,TGTGCCAGTATGAAAGCGGGCACAGATACGCAGTATTTT
TRBJ2-7,-,TRBV19,TRBD1,CASSADREAYEQYF,TGTGCCAGTAGTGCTGACAGGGAAGCATACGAGCAGTACTTC
TRBJ1-2,-,TRBV21-1,-,CASSKDAGGLPLF,TGTGCCAGCAGCAAAGACGCCGGGGGGCTACCCCTCTTC
TRBJ2-3,-,TRBV9,-,CASSVLGATIDTQYF,TGTGCCAGCAGCGTATTGGGGGCTACTATCGATACGCAGTATTTT
TRBJ1-2,-,TRBV20-1,-,CSASRGGGYTF,TGCAGTGCTAGCAGGGGTGGAGGCTACACCTTC
TRBJ2-5,-,TRBV5-4,TRBD2,CASSLLTGTNGETQYF,TGTGCCAGCAGTCTTTTAACCGGGACTAATGGAGAGACCCAGTACTTC
TRBJ2-7,once,TRBV6-1,-,CASSERWLSYEQYF,TGTGCCAGCAGTGAAAGGTGGTTGTCCTACGAGCAGTACTTC
TRBJ1-1,-,TRBV10-1,-,CASSETGTGNTEAFF,TGCGCCAGCAGTGAGACGGGGACGGGTAACACTGAAGCTTTCTTT
TRBJ2-7,-,TRBV6-1,-,CASSEGQFYEQYF,TGTGCCAGCAGTGAGGGGCAATTCTACGAGCAGTACTTC
TRBJ1-5,few,TRBV6-6,-,CASRTVNQPQHF,TGTGCCAGCAGGACGGTTAATCAGCCCCAGCATTTT
TRBJ1-1,few,TRBV30,-,CALWRGATEAFF,TGTGCCCTCTGGCGGGGCGCGACTGAAGCTTTCTTT
TRBJ2-3,-,TRBV5-1,-,CASSLAGGARTDTQYF,TGCGCCAGCAGCTTGGCGGGCGGGGCCCGCACAGATACGCAGTATTTT
TRBJ2-3,-,TRBV4-3,-,CASSPGADTQYF,TGCGCCAGCAGCCCCGGGGCAGATACGCAGTATTTT
TRBJ2-1,-,TRBV7-3,-,CASSDDPYNEQFF,TGTGCCAGTTCGGACGATCCCTACAATGAGCAGTTCTTC
TRBJ1-4,-,TRBV6-5,-,CASSQDSSRGEKLFF,TGTGCCAGCAGCCAAGACAGCTCCAGGGGTGAAAAACTGTTTTTT
TRBJ1-3,-,TRBV7-2,-,CASSLASGSSGNTIYF,TGTGCCAGCAGCTTAGCGTCAGGCAGCTCTGGAAACACCATATATTTT
TRBJ2-1,-,TRBV19,-,CASSIPGRSSGYNEQFF,TGTGCCAGTAGCATCCCGGGACGGAGCAGCGGCTACAATGAGCAGTTCTTC
TRBJ2-1,-,TRBV28,TRBD1,CASSPTGAQYNEQFF,TGTGCCAGCAGTCCTACAGGGGCGCAGTACAATGAGCAGTTCTTC
TRBJ2-5,-,TRBV6-5,-,CAIGDQETQYF,TGTGCCATCGGGGATCAAGAGACCCAGTACTTC
TRBJ2-7,once,TRBV6-5,-,CASSENGGSYEQYF,TGTGCCAGCAGTGAGAATGGGGGGTCCTACGAGCAGTACTTC
TRBJ2-5,-,TRBV5-1,-,CASSFEGEGETQYF,TGCGCCAGCAGCTTCGAGGGAGAAGGAGAGACCCAGTACTTC
TRBJ2-7,-,TRBV13,TRBD1,CASSLGQGIYEQYF,TGTGCCAGCAGCTTAGGACAGGGGATCTACGAGCAGTACTTC
TRBJ1-3,once,TRBV29-1,-,CSVETGRSGNTIYF,TGCAGCGTTGAGACAGGCCGCTCTGGAAACACCATATATTTT
TRBJ2-7,-,TRBV18,-,CASSRSLSQQGHEQYF,TGTGCCAGCTCACGCTCACTAAGCCAACAGGGCCACGAGCAGTACTTC
TRBJ1-3,-,TRBV7-2,-,CASSLTYGSGNTIYF,TGTGCCAGCAGCTTAACCTACGGCTCTGGAAACACCATATATTTT
TRBJ2-3,-,TRBV18,-,CASSPWDTQYF,TGTGCCAGCTCACCCTGGGATACGCAGTATTTT
TRBJ2-7,once,TRBV7-2,TRBD1,CASSSRTGFYEQYF,TGTGCCAGCAGCTCGCGGACAGGGTTCTACGAGCAGTACTTC
TRBJ1-6,-,TRBV4-3,-,CASSQDEMGRTISPLHF,TGCGCCAGCAGCCAAGATGAGATGGGACGGACCATTTCACCCCTCCACTTT
TRBJ1-1,-,TRBV30,-,CAWSDGLWAFF,TGTGCCTGGAGCGACGGGTTATGGGCTTTCTTT
TRBJ2-7,-,TRBV10-1,-,CASSIKVLKGGRSLYEQYF,TGCGCCAGCAGTATAAAGGTTCTCAAGGGGGGCCGTTCCCTCTACGAGCAGTACTTC
TRBJ1-1,-,TRBV5-1,-,CASSLRIGDNTEAFF,TGCGCCAGCAGCTTGAGGATAGGGGATAACACTGAAGCTTTCTTT
TRBJ1-3,few,TRBV30,-,CAWSVRIWRVNTIYF,TGTGCCTGGAGTGTAAGGATCTGGAGGGTCAACACCATATATTTT
TRBJ2-7,few,TRBV10-1,-,CASSALTAGEQYF,TGCGCCAGCAGTGCCCTTACAGCGGGCGAGCAGTACTTC
TRBJ2-2,-,TRBV13,TRBD2,CASSRGGPRTGELFF,TGTGCCAGCAGCCGCGGGGGGCCGAGGACCGGGGAGCTGTTTTTT